This T cell receptor beta chain is drawn from a study of metastatic and nonmetastatic thyroid tumors. Study-wide points: Malignant thyroid tumors reportedly exceeded benign nodules significantly in TCR beta diversity, with the difference appearing in blood and tumor.

With MiXCR, TCRdb called clones anew from the PCR reads. The sample has roughly 58,000 clones; under 5% are singletons. Turning to this clone: Antigen specificity is unknown.

Not a single patient had been given any form of treatment at any point before undergoing thyroid surgery. Deletions cut 6 bases from V and 5 bases from J, with 13 bases between. Germline V CDR1 and CDR2: MNHEY, SVGEGT. The CDR3 has 13 residues. The receptor was isolated from a female donor with papillary thyroid cancer or a benign thyroid nodule (not recorded which). Some clones in this sample may be carry-over from other donors' samples. The sequenced material came from blood. The genes are TRBV6-2 or TRBV6-3 and TRBJ2-5; perhaps TRBD2 as D (5 bases). CDR3 bases: TGTGCCAGCAGCTCAACTTCGGGGGAGACCCAGTACTTC. It translates to CASSSTSGETQYF.